This T cell receptor beta chain comes out of a study of T cell repertoires in cytomegalovirus infection. The length of the CDR3 is 13 residues. V lost 3 bases and J lost 1, with 9 bases in between. In germline, CDR1 is SQVTM, CDR2 ANQGSEA. TCRdb passed the reads through MiXCR, listing each CDR3 protein once. The table lists approximately 630,000 distinct CDR3 sequences, 20% to 30% of them singletons. This rearrangement joins TRBV29-1 to TRBJ1-2, with D possibly matching TRBD1 (6 bases). The sequenced sample consisted of CD8+ T cells from PBMCs. This receptor was taken from a human donor in good health (CMV status not recorded). Some clones in this sample may be carry-over from other donors' samples. DNA for the CDR3: TGCAGCGTTGAGCCAGGGGATAACTATGGCTACACCTTC. Translating gives CSVEPGDNYGYTF.